Only one count was recorded for the clone carrying this T cell receptor (beta chain). The antigen is not known. The record originates from a study of shared clonotypes between healthy human individuals. Findings and limits, study-wide: In contrast to clonotypes shared by all four donors, non-shared clonotypes had lower generation probabilities.

As processed by the authors: As immunoSEQ supplied junction-only sequences (without quality scores), filtering differed. Profiling relied on immunoSEQ multiplex PCR, and the TCRdb table lists in-frame clones only, not all of them. The V and J calls and the clone size are those of that table, but D and trimming were determined from the DNA. This table has approximately 1,500,000 clones, approximately 98% appearing once. The trim removed 3 bases at V and 8 bases at J, leaving 13 bases unmatched. There are 18 residues in the CDR3. Germline V CDR1 and CDR2: SGHNT, YYREEE (reference sequence). The sequenced sample was naive CD4+ T cells sorted from blood. Subset given: CD45RA+ positively selected. The chain is built from TRBV5-4 and TRBJ2-1; TRBD2 aligns across 14 bases. The sequence derives from a man in his thirties or forties in good health. CDR3 sequence: CASSSKGLAGAIGDEQFF. The CDR3 DNA sequence: TGTGCCAGCAGCTCCAAGGGACTAGCGGGAGCGATAGGGGATGAGCAGTTCTTC.